A single TCR beta chain is shown here with its context. What antigen it recognizes has not been identified. No clone much larger than this one lies a single base away; base qualities are absent. The record originates from a study of immune cell composition in non-small cell lung cancer (dated by TCRdb to 2016 to 2017). At the level of the whole study: Histologic subtype, mostly lung adenocarcinoma or squamous cell carcinoma, was determined with H&E together with p63, CK5, Napsin A and TTF-1 immunohistochemistry. Several tumour specimens with TCR-beta data were of rare histological subtypes and were excluded from the subtype comparisons. Using Adaptive Biotechnologies, the researchers ran TCR-beta sequencing on roughly 35 paired NSCLC tumour and non-adjacent lung specimens, along with roughly 25 tumour-only specimens. In supplementary cohort #1, which comprised 10 to 11 lung adenocarcinoma cases, paired tumour/lung TCR-beta sequencing was performed and TIL populations were generated so that tumour reactivity could be assessed. What the work shows at the level of the full study, not this receptor alone: No significant correlation was found between smoking pack-years and tumour TCR-beta clonality. In approximately nine adenocarcinoma cases, a strong correlation was found between maximal tumour-associated clone frequency and TIL tumour reactivity, whereas no such correlation was found between overall clonality and TIL tumour reactivity. Tumour-associated clones >0.5% were found in nearly half of NSCLC cases, namely in around 36% of adenocarcinomas versus less than 85% of squamous carcinomas. The reactivity cohort included only around ten cases, and whether tumour-reactive clones share sequences with the dominant in vivo tumour-associated clones was not shown.

TCR-beta CDR3 regions were amplified from genomic DNA by a two-step multiplex PCR, with the second step adding Illumina-compatible adaptors. As a commercial immunoSEQ service, TCR-beta immunosequencing was carried out on an Illumina platform. As for the authors' bioinformatics: Two measures summarised the repertoires: productive clonality, and Top 10 Clones, meaning the percentage of T-cell templates coming from the ten most frequent sequences. Values for productive clonality spanned 0 to 1, where a value of 1 indicated a monoclonal population. Tumour-associated clones were defined as sequences comprising at least 0.1% of tumour T-cell templates but absent from matched non-adjacent lung, identified via log10 scatter plots. Student's t-tests were used for two-group comparisons, ANOVA for comparisons across stages, and linear regression for relationships, with analyses done in GraphPad Prism7 and R. Imported from immuneACCESS, the table was reduced by TCRdb to in-frame sequences with V and J called. These copies leave out some clones; in studies compared against another copy, an unresolved V gene accounts for under half, and the cause of the remainder is not known. That table furnishes V, J and clone size, whereas the DNA furnished D and trimming. The sample table records thousands of clones; roughly 84% of these occur just once. The ten largest make up 12% of the sample.

Normal lung samples came from the same patient and consisted of non-adjacent lung tissue collected as far from the tumour as possible, at a distance of at least 3 cm. Genomic DNA was extracted with the QIAamp DNA kit from frozen aliquots of unsorted single-cell suspensions. Tissues were received within 2 hours of resection and were immediately processed into single-cell suspensions. Tissue was broken up mechanically, digested enzymatically with DNase I, collagenase I and hyaluronidase for 30 to 35 minutes at 37 degrees C, and then filtered and RBC-lysed. Including cysteine and phenylalanine, the CDR3 has 17 amino acids. Only the CDR3 portion is preserved as DNA: 51 bases, with reading frame beginning at the first base. The germline V gene encodes CDR1 KGHSH and CDR2 LQKENI. The junction carries 14 bases between V and J, which are trimmed by 2 bases and 0 bases respectively.

Material: non-adjacent lung tissue. The rearranged chain carries TRBV18 and TRBJ1-3; a tentative D call is TRBD1 (6 bases match). This sequence originates from a human donor with non-small cell lung cancer. The DNA reads as follows: TGTGCCAGCTCACCATACTCAGGGGCCACCTCTGGAAACACCATATATTTT. This gives the protein CASSPYSGATSGNTIYF.